This TCR beta chain was sequenced in a study of spatial heterogeneity in lung cancer. Study summary: Available follow-up PBMC samples were sequenced, at a median of approximately two years post-resection. Each distinct TCR and UMI combination averaged more than ten appearances in raw reads. Overall study findings and caveats: Blood carried ubiquitous expanded tumor TCRs more at resection than follow-up.

Time point noted: blood at routine non-recurrence follow-up after resection. TCRdb independently ran MiXCR on the 5' RACE reads; one entry per CDR3 protein. The sample yields over 35,000 distinct CDR3 sequences, about 10% seen once. Germline assignment: CDR1 SGHRS and CDR2 YFSETQ. With 3 bases clipped from V and 6 bases from J, the junction kept 3 bases outside the gene matches. This CDR3 region has 13 residues. This clonotype is labeled medium-sized. The antigen is undetermined. This chain joins TRBV5-1 and TRBJ2-1; 7 nucleotides line up with TRBD1. The sequence was obtained from a female donor with early-stage non-small cell lung cancer. This sample comprised PBMCs, obtained at follow-up. The CDR3 here is CASSYSGGNEQFF. The DNA for the CDR3 is TGCGCCAGCAGCTACTCAGGGGGCAATGAGCAGTTCTTC.